The present entry profiles one T cell receptor (beta chain) with its context. The target antigen is unknown. Reverse transcribed after extraction, RNA yielded cDNA as the sequencing template. Only in-frame clones appear in the TCRdb table, and some are missing; sequencing was by immunoSEQ multiplex PCR. The sample holds 100,000 to 150,000 clones, approximately 60% seen once. Treatment given: oral pan-JAK inhibitor, 5-10 mg twice daily. In alopecia areata patients, both lesional scalp punch biopsies and peripheral blood were collected. The data are from a study of CD8+ T cells in alopecia areata. Study findings and constraints: A great number of expanded lesional clones endured in scalp and blood during tofacitinib. Scalp clonality decreased significantly with tofacitinib, and so did expanded CD8+ clones among the top 100.

Sample: CD4+ T cells sorted from blood, taken at week 4, from a patient treated with tofacitinib. This TCR came from a human donor with alopecia areata.

CDR3 coding DNA: TGTGCCATCAGTGGAGGAGCCGGACAGGGGGCGTACGAGCAGTACTTC. Translating gives CAISGGAGQGAYEQYF. V and J are TRBV10-3 and TRBJ2-7, with 11 bases lining up with TRBD1. Germline V gene data show CDR1 as ENHRY and CDR2 as SYGVKD. The J segment lost 4 bases and the V segment lost 4 bases, leaving 9 bases of the junction unmatched. The CDR3 runs 16 residues.